This record looks at one TCR beta chain sequence and its context. Authors' data handling: Reference gene primer amplification gave estimated nucleated cell counts. The protocol was immunoSEQ multiplex PCR, while the TCRdb copy is restricted to in-frame clones and leaves out a portion. V and J calls and clone size are given by that table; D and trimming were obtained from the DNA. The sample shows a few hundred thousand clones, around nine tenths of them seen only once. The Seattle patients, enrolled during active infection, were followed longitudinally. The entry originates in a study of blood T cell repertoires in COVID-19. The overall study: Italy, Spain and the United States were the sources of the convalescent and acute COVID-19 samples. PBMCs, B-cell-depleted T cells, or T cells provided the cDNA or gDNA that made up the material.

The specimen was peripheral blood. The origin of this receptor is a young woman with COVID-19, enrolled during active disease.

The CDR3 is CASRGGGEQFF. As DNA, the CDR3 is TGTGCCAGCCGGGGGGGCGGTGAGCAGTTCTTC. The chain is built from TRBV9 and TRBJ2-1; 8 bases align to TRBD2. This CDR3 spans 11 amino acids. Germline assignment: CDR1 SGDLS and CDR2 YYNGEE. The junction had 3 bases not matched to a gene; V was cut back by 7 bases and J by 9 bases.